This T cell receptor (beta chain) was sequenced during a study of blood T cell repertoires in COVID-19 (dated by TCRdb to between 2020 and 2021). About the study as a whole: Collaborator samples came from the United States, Italy and Spain and covered acute and convalescent phases of COVID-19. Deeply sampled blood TCRbeta repertoires from subjects exposed to, actively infected with, or recovered from COVID-19 were included in the dataset. The repertoires were made available in a free public database intended to serve as a resource for research on the immune response to SARS-CoV-2. Samples were obtained from the ongoing ImmuneRACE study (first 160 participants) and from 1,254 subjects provided by 6 global collaborators. A de-identified subject ID, COVID-19 status, age in years and sex were almost always included in the sample metadata. The material from the prospective study consisted of cDNA or gDNA derived from T cells, B-cell-depleted T cells, or PBMCs. Where HLA class I and class II types were available, the types were taken from metadata supplied by the sample provider, not from assay-based typing. Study-wide conclusions, independent of this receptor: The quantity of clinical and demographic metadata differed by source and by participant and was supplied without curation.

CDR1 and CDR2 were assigned from the germline V gene as SGHTA and FQGNSA. From the cysteine through the phenylalanine, the CDR3 covers 16 amino acids. Just CDR3 DNA is preserved here, 48 bases in frame from base 1. V is trimmed back by 0 bases and J by 5 bases, and the junction contains 7 bases that no gene match accounts for. TCRbeta CDR3 regions were amplified from genomic DNA by means of the immunoSEQ Assay, a bias-controlled multiplex PCR. The original pipeline was this. The number of nucleated cells in each sample was estimated by amplification of reference gene primers within the assay. To quantify the absolute abundance of each unique TCRbeta CDR3 rearrangement, sequence reads were collapsed and filtered. Productive Simpson clonality was computed per sample as the square root of Simpson's diversity index over productive rearrangements. TCRdb took this table from immuneACCESS and kept in-frame rearrangements with V and J called. Such tables lack part of the clones; where checked against another copy, unresolved V genes explain under half of the gap, and the rest is unexplained. The DNA was the basis for D and trimming; V, J and clone size are from that table. Across this sample there are 200,000 to 300,000 clones, with roughly 86% seen only once. Around a tenth of the sample lies in the top ten.

Another Seattle source contributed samples from volunteer blood donors who had recovered from COVID-19. The collaborating institutions used their own protocols to collect whole blood in K2EDTA tubes. For TCRbeta analysis, collaborator samples were shipped as frozen whole blood, as isolated PBMCs, or as DNA extracted from either sample type. A word on this clone: Its antigen is currently not known. No much larger clonotype is one base removed from it; base qualities were not supplied.

The chain is made from TRBV7-2 and TRBJ2-1, with 7 middle bases fitting TRBD2. This sequence originates from a man aged 35 to 55 who had recovered from COVID-19. Sequenced sample: peripheral blood. The CDR3 in this case is CASSLAGGGAHNEQFF. DNA sequence: TGTGCCAGCAGCTTAGCGGGCGGGGGAGCACACAATGAGCAGTTCTTC.